The present T cell receptor beta chain was sequenced within a study of PD-1 blockade in classical Hodgkin lymphoma. Study-level points and caveats: Reports described newly diagnosed patients as having lower baseline TCR diversity than healthy donors. There remain no defined causes for the repertoire differences, which possibly reflect disease activity or prior therapy.

Germline CDR1 reads MNHEY; CDR2 reads SMNVEV (reference sequence). The CDR3 has 12 residues. Trimming left V 6 bases short and J 6 bases short, with 12 bases between. TCRdb's table, derived via immunoSEQ multiplex PCR, lists solely in-frame clones and lacks some. The sample shows about 98,000 clones, roughly 92% of them seen only once. As for this clone: Its antigen is undetermined.

Relapses following autologous stem cell transplantation were seen in all patients, with brentuximab vedotin exposure varying. J is TRBJ2-7 and V is TRBV27; D may match TRBD1 or TRBD2 (5 bases each). The sequencing here drew on peripheral blood mononuclear cells (PBMCs), taken at baseline. The sequence was collected from a human donor with classical Hodgkin lymphoma. Written as DNA, the CDR3 is TGTGCCAGCAGCGATGGGGACCTCGAGCAGTACTTC. Residues: CASSDGDLEQYF.